One sample yielded the 27 T cell receptor beta chains listed below, sequenced in a study of blood T cell repertoires in COVID-19. Some clones are missing from TCRdb's copy, which holds only in-frame ones; the method was immunoSEQ multiplex PCR. The sample contains under 250,000 clones, 85% of which appear only once. Material for sequencing was peripheral blood. The receptors were gathered from a woman in her 70s with COVID-19, enrolled during active disease.

This chain links TRBV6-2 or TRBV6-3 with TRBJ1-2, with D tentatively TRBD1 (5 bases). CDR3 size: 14 residues. Trimming cost V 3 bases and J 8 bases, with 16 bases left between them. Germline V gives CDR1 MNHEY, CDR2 SVGEGT. CDR3 sequence: CASSYVPLQGGYTF. The CDR3 nucleotides are TGTGCCAGCAGTTATGTCCCCCTCCAGGGCGGCTACACCTTC.

The chain combines TRBV19 with TRBJ2-6; 7 nucleotides match TRBD1. The germline CDR1 and CDR2 sequences are LNHDA and SQIVND (reference sequence). CDR3 length: 15 amino acids. V dropped 4 bases and J dropped 3; count of bases not matched to a gene: 3. The CDR3 region has the DNA TGTGCCAGTAGTAGAGGGACAGTTGGGGCCAACGTCCTGACTTTC. This encodes CASSRGTVGANVLTF. The variable domain in full, completed from reference TRBV19 and TRBJ2-6, reads DGGITQSPKYLFRKEGQNVTLSCEQNLNHDAMYWYRQDPGQGLRLIYYSQIVNDFQKGDIAEGYSVSREKKESFPLTVTSAQKNPTAFYLCASSRGTVGANVLTFGAGSRLTVL.

This clone showed up just a few times. The chain couples TRBV27 to TRBJ1-1; 8 positions match TRBD1. In germline, CDR1 is MNHEY, CDR2 SMNVEV (reference sequence). The CDR3 has 14 residues. Trimming at V came to 4 bases and at J to 5 bases, leaving 6 bases not matched to a gene. The CDR3 reads CASSSDRARTEAFF. CDR3 in DNA: TGTGCCAGCAGTTCGGACAGGGCGAGGACTGAAGCTTTCTTT.

The chain uses TRBV18 and TRBJ2-2; maybe TRBD1 (6 bases). This CDR3 has 13 residues. The germline V gene has CDR1 KGHSH and CDR2 LQKENI. V was shortened by 5 bases and J by 7 bases, with 11 bases between the two germline ends. CDR3 sequence: CASSTDRNGELFF. For the CDR3, the DNA is TGTGCCAGCTCAACAGACAGGAACGGGGAGCTGTTTTTT.

The sample holds a few counts of this clone. The V gene is TRBV29-1, the J gene TRBJ1-1; 7 bases are shared with TRBD1. The germline V gene has CDR1 SQVTM and CDR2 ANQGSEA. The CDR3 contains 16 residues. V lost 5 bases, J lost 0 bases, and 12 bases stayed unmatched. Here the CDR3 DNA reads TGCAGCGTTTATCGTCCCCAGGGGGTTCTGAACACTGAAGCTTTCTTT. This gives the protein CSVYRPQGVLNTEAFF.

V and J are TRBV15 and TRBJ2-1, with 10 bases aligning to TRBD1. J lost 8 bases, V lost 2 bases, and 3 bases had no gene match. The CDR3 is 14 amino acids. The V gene's germline CDR1 is LNHNV and CDR2 YYDKDF (reference sequence). DNA of the CDR3: TGTGCCACCAGCAGACCAGGGACAGGGGATGAGCAGTTCTTC. Its protein product is CATSRPGTGDEQFF.

The genes are TRBV19 and TRBJ1-2; tentative D call: TRBD1 (6 bases). The CDR3 extends over 14 amino acids. V lost 3 bases, J lost 8 bases, and 16 bases lay in between. Germline V gene data show CDR1 as LNHDA and CDR2 as SQIVND (reference sequence). The CDR3 DNA follows: TGTGCCAGTAGTATCCTTGACAGGTGGGGCGGCTACACCTTC. This gives the protein CASSILDRWGGYTF. The whole variable domain, filled in from reference TRBV19 and TRBJ1-2, reads DGGITQSPKYLFRKEGQNVTLSCEQNLNHDAMYWYRQDPGQGLRLIYYSQIVNDFQKGDIAEGYSVSREKKESFPLTVTSAQKNPTAFYLCASSILDRWGGYTFGSGTRLTVV.

The chain combines TRBV11-2 with TRBJ1-2, with 7 bases aligning to TRBD1. J gave up 4 bases and V 1 base, and 6 bases lay outside the gene matches. The CDR3 is 15 amino acids. Germline loops: CDR1 SGHAT, CDR2 FQNNGV. The CDR3: CASSLASGGAYGYTF. The CDR3 DNA is TGTGCCAGCAGCTTAGCGTCAGGGGGTGCCTATGGCTACACCTTC.

The gene calls are TRBV6-1 and TRBJ1-2; 12 bases are shared with TRBD1. This CDR3 has 17 residues. V gave up 2 bases and J gave up 3 bases; unmatched junction bases: 7. Germline values: CDR1 MNHNS, CDR2 SASEGT. CDR3 loop: CASSETGTGGVYYGYTF. Here the CDR3 DNA reads TGTGCCAGCAGTGAAACCGGGACAGGGGGCGTTTACTATGGCTACACCTTC.

The chain carries TRBV7-3 and TRBJ2-1, with TRBD2 identical over 11 bases. CDR1 is SGHTA, CDR2 FQGTGA, per germline. This CDR3 region has 17 residues. V lost 4 bases to trimming and J lost 4 bases; unmatched junction nucleotides: 9. The CDR3 reads CASSSQPTSGGYNEQFF. In DNA form, the CDR3 reads TGTGCCAGCAGCTCCCAGCCCACTAGCGGGGGATACAATGAGCAGTTCTTC.

This rearrangement joins TRBV7-9 to TRBJ1-1, with D uncertain. V was trimmed by 5 bases and J by 1 base, leaving 8 bases between them. The V gene's germline CDR1 is SEHNR and CDR2 FQNEAQ (reference sequence). The CDR3 consists of 13 residues. The CDR3: CASSPPGNTEAFF. The CDR3 nucleotides are TGTGCCAGCAGCCCGCCGGGGAACACTGAAGCTTTCTTT.

V usage is TRBV4-3 and J usage is TRBJ1-5, with D possibly TRBD1 on 5 matching bases. Per germline, CDR1 LGHNA and CDR2 YSLEER. This CDR3 has 15 amino acids. With 1 base removed from V and 2 bases from J, the gap between germline ends came to 9 bases. CDR3 region: CASSQVWGGNQPQHF. In DNA form, the CDR3 reads TGCGCCAGCAGCCAAGTGTGGGGGGGCAATCAGCCCCAGCATTTT.

The J gene is TRBJ1-3, the V gene TRBV18; 8 bases are shared with TRBD1. This CDR3 spans 15 amino acids. V shed 2 bases, J shed 2 bases, and the junction held 2 bases outside the gene matches. Germline assignment: CDR1 KGHSH and CDR2 LQKENI. The CDR3 reads CASSPADRAGNTIYF. DNA for the CDR3: TGTGCCAGCTCACCAGCGGACAGGGCTGGAAACACCATATATTTT.

The chain couples TRBV19 to TRBJ1-1; the D gene is possibly TRBD1 (6 bases). Looked up from germline, CDR1 is LNHDA and CDR2 is SQIVND (reference sequence). V lost 6 bases to trimming and J lost 1 base, with 12 bases between them. The CDR3 has 14 residues. DNA for the CDR3: TGTGCCAGTAGGATGGACAGCCGGAACACTGAAGCTTTCTTT. The encoded protein is CASRMDSRNTEAFF. The full variable domain, rest sourced from reference TRBV19 and TRBJ1-1, is DGGITQSPKYLFRKEGQNVTLSCEQNLNHDAMYWYRQDPGQGLRLIYYSQIVNDFQKGDIAEGYSVSREKKESFPLTVTSAQKNPTAFYLCASRMDSRNTEAFFGQGTRLTVV.

The V call is TRBV6-5, the J call TRBJ2-7; TRBD2 is a possible D gene (5 bases). Germline assignment: CDR1 MNHEY and CDR2 SVGAGI. The CDR3 extends over 16 amino acids. Trimming pared 0 bases from V and 0 bases from J, leaving 12 bases between. This CDR3 is CASSYSIRESSYEQYF. The DNA of the CDR3 is TGTGCCAGCAGTTACTCAATCCGGGAAAGCTCCTACGAGCAGTACTTC.

The gene calls are TRBV6-6 and TRBJ1-1; 7 positions match TRBD1. The CDR3 contains 15 residues. CDR1 is MNHNY and CDR2 is SVGAGI in the germline V gene (reference sequence). V trimming: 7 bases; J trimming: 0 bases; junction bases outside the gene matches: 8. For the CDR3, the DNA is TGTGCCAGCACACCGACAGGGAAGATGAACACTGAAGCTTTCTTT. Its translation: CASTPTGKMNTEAFF.

In its sample, this clone was seen a few times. This chain links TRBV7-9 with TRBJ1-1; possible D gene TRBD1, 6 bases. From germline, CDR1 is SEHNR and CDR2 FQNEAQ (reference sequence). The CDR3 runs 13 residues. The germline V and J ends were trimmed by 8 bases and 0 bases, with 10 bases remaining between them. The CDR3 loop is CASRTAMNTEAFF. The CDR3 DNA reads TGTGCCAGCCGGACAGCTATGAACACTGAAGCTTTCTTT.

The chain employs TRBV5-1 and TRBJ2-2; 7 bases map to TRBD1. Trimming at V came to 3 bases and at J to 1 base, leaving 6 bases not matched to a gene. The CDR3 covers 16 residues. The V gene's germline CDR1 is SGHRS and CDR2 YFSETQ. CDR3 nucleotide sequence: TGCGCCAGCAGCTCTACCGGGACAGTGAACACCGGGGAGCTGTTTTTT. Its translation is CASSSTGTVNTGELFF.

This clone was observed a single time. The gene calls are TRBV15 and TRBJ2-7; TRBD1 matches at 8 bases. The V and J ends lost 3 bases and 5 bases, in that order; junction bases with no gene match: 9. Germline-derived CDR1 and CDR2 are LNHNV and YYDKDF (reference sequence). This CDR3 is built from 15 residues. The CDR3 region has the DNA TGTGCCACCAGCAGGGGAGGACAGGGATTCCACGAGCAGTACTTC. The encoded protein is CATSRGGQGFHEQYF.

This clone was counted a few times. The sample carries other DNA sequences with the same CDR3. The chain combines TRBV6-1 with TRBJ2-7; 8 bases are shared with TRBD1. CDR1 and CDR2 (germline): MNHNS, SASEGT. The CDR3 is 15 residues long. V gave up 3 bases and J gave up 2 bases; unmatched junction bases: 6. The CDR3 is CASSEDWTGTYEQYF. CDR3 bases: TGTGCCAGCAGTGAGGACTGGACAGGGACCTACGAGCAGTACTTC.

This chain connects TRBV11-2 to TRBJ2-1, with D possibly TRBD2 on 6 matching bases. CDR1 is SGHAT, CDR2 FQNNGV, per germline. CDR3 size: 16 residues. V lost 1 base and J lost 6, with 16 bases in between. CDR3: CASSLAAGSGGNEQFF. In DNA form, the CDR3 reads TGTGCCAGCAGCTTAGCGGCCGGGAGTGGGGGCAATGAGCAGTTCTTC.

The chain is built from TRBV6-5 and TRBJ1-3, with no clear D. Germline V gene data show CDR1 as MNHEY and CDR2 as SVGAGI. The CDR3 is 12 residues long. V lost 9 bases and J 4 bases, leaving 10 bases between the germline ends. The CDR3 protein is CASESGGNTIYF. The CDR3 region has the DNA TGTGCCAGTGAGTCCGGGGGAAACACCATATATTTT.

This clone has a handful of counts. The chain carries TRBV19 and TRBJ1-3; no clear D gene. Germline V gene sequence: CDR1 LNHDA, CDR2 SQIVND (reference sequence). The V and J ends lost 7 bases and 0 bases respectively, with 16 bases between them. This CDR3 has 16 amino acids. CDR3 nucleotides: TGTGCCAGTACTATGGGAGGACCGCTCTCTGGAAACACCATATATTTT. Encoded protein: CASTMGGPLSGNTIYF.

This clone has only one observation. This chain links TRBV28 with TRBJ2-3; 8 nucleotides align to TRBD2. With V trimmed by 7 bases and J by 6 bases, 12 bases remained unmatched. This CDR3 is 15 amino acids long. CDR1 and CDR2 (germline): MDHEN, SYDVKM. CDR3 nucleotide sequence: TGTGCCAGCAATACCCCGGGACTAGTTGCCGATACGCAGTATTTT. This gives the protein CASNTPGLVADTQYF.

The chain is built from TRBV6-5 and TRBJ1-6; 7 positions match TRBD1. V dropped 1 base and J dropped 6; count of bases not matched to a gene: 3. This CDR3 region has 15 residues. From germline, CDR1 is MNHEY and CDR2 SVGAGI. The CDR3 loop is CASSYLGTANSPLHF. CDR3 nucleotides: TGTGCCAGCAGTTACTTGGGGACAGCTAATTCACCCCTCCACTTT.

This clone is a singleton in its sample. This chain uses TRBV11-3 with TRBJ2-3, with 8 bases lining up with TRBD1. Germline CDR1 SGHNT, CDR2 YENEEA. The CDR3 is made up of 15 amino acids. Trimming at V came to 5 bases and at J to 2 bases, leaving 6 bases not matched to a gene. Here the CDR3 reads CASSRGQGSTDTQYF. The CDR3 nucleotides are TGTGCCAGCAGCCGTGGACAGGGATCCACAGATACGCAGTATTTT.

The chain is built from TRBV18 and TRBJ1-1; tentatively, D is TRBD1 (6 bases). The CDR3 is 16 amino acids. V was pared by 2 bases and J by 2 bases, with 15 bases between. The germline V gene has CDR1 KGHSH and CDR2 LQKENI. This CDR3 is CASSPFVVGGNTEAFF. CDR3 DNA: TGTGCCAGCTCACCATTTGTGGTAGGGGGTAACACTGAAGCTTTCTTT.